This T cell receptor (beta chain) was profiled in a study of T cells after posttransplantation cyclophosphamide. General study findings and limits: TRB overlap between skin or GI tissue T cells and blood was limited. TRB clonality was highly associated with recipient CMV seropositivity and reactivation.

The table came from immunoSEQ multiplex PCR; TCRdb's copy has only in-frame clones and leaves some out. The table records around 40,000 clones, about nine tenths of them present only once. This CDR3 comprises 14 residues. The V gene's germline CDR1 is LNHNV and CDR2 YYDKDF (reference sequence). Trimming removed 5 bases from V and 9 bases from J, with 14 bases in between. To note about this clone: Antigen: not known.

A marrow graft followed busulfan-fludarabine conditioning, with cyclophosphamide on days +3 and +4. The chain combines TRBV15 with TRBJ1-6; tentatively, D is TRBD1 (5 bases). The TCR comes from a male patient aged 60 to 75 who received an allogeneic stem cell transplant from a related donor and was CMV-positive. Some T cells may have come from the graft donor. The sequenced sample was PBMCs, obtained about 64 days after allogeneic stem cell transplant with posttransplant cyclophosphamide. The CDR3 DNA is TGTGCCACCAGCGCCGGGACTGGATCTTCACCCCTCCACTTT. It specifies CATSAGTGSSPLHF.